The rows below give T cell receptor beta chains drawn from one sample of a study of metastatic and nonmetastatic thyroid tumors. TCRdb ran MiXCR on the PCR reads. The table shows approximately 20,000 clones, with about 33% occurring only once. Sequencing used adjacent normal tissue. The receptors come from a female donor with papillary thyroid cancer or a benign thyroid nodule (not recorded which). Some clones in this sample may be carry-over from other donors' samples. Both conserved end residues are part of each CDR3. D genes are given only for firm matches. A row's size may be missing; if present it is once, few, many or a size class.

abundance	v_gene	j_gene	d_gene	CDR3nt	CDR3aa
once	TRBV7-6	TRBJ2-7	NA	TGTGCCAGCAGCACGAAACACGGGGCGGGCTACGAGCAGTACTTC	CASSTKHGAGYEQYF
NA	TRBV9	TRBJ2-2	NA	TGTGCCAGCACATCAGGGTGGGCCGGGGAGCTGTTTTTT	CASTSGWAGELFF
NA	TRBV11-2	TRBJ1-3	NA	TGTGCCAGCAGCTCCCGCCCAGCGGGTGACTCTGGAAACACCATATATTTT	CASSSRPAGDSGNTIYF
NA	TRBV5-1	TRBJ2-7	NA	TGCGCCAGCAGCTTGGGACAGATTACCTACGAGCAGTACTTC	CASSLGQITYEQYF
NA	TRBV6-2/TRBV6-3	TRBJ2-7	TRBD1	TGTGCCAGCGGTCGCAGTGACAGGGGGTACGAGCAGTACTTC	CASGRSDRGYEQYF
NA	TRBV7-6	TRBJ2-2	TRBD1	TGTGCCAGCAGCTTACTGGACAGGGGTCACACCGGCACCGGGGAGCTGTTTTTT	CASSLLDRGHTGTGELFF
NA	TRBV5-1	TRBJ2-5	TRBD1	TGCGCCAGCAGCTCTGACAGGGTGGGCCAAGAGACCCAGTACTTC	CASSSDRVGQETQYF
once	TRBV11-3	TRBJ2-1	NA	TGTGCCAGTCACAAGCGCTCCTACAATGAGCAGTTCTTC	CASHKRSYNEQFF
NA	TRBV20-1	TRBJ2-1	NA	TGCAGTGCTAGAGAGGGTAGCGTCTACAATGAGCAGTTCTTC	CSAREGSVYNEQFF
NA	TRBV6-1	TRBJ2-1	TRBD2	TGTGCCAGCAGTGTGGGACTAGCGGGAGTCAATGAGCAGTTCTTC	CASSVGLAGVNEQFF
few	TRBV12-3/TRBV12-4	TRBJ1-6	NA	TGTGCCAGCAGTCGGGACTATAATTCACCCCTCCACTTT	CASSRDYNSPLHF
NA	TRBV6-1	TRBJ2-6	NA	TGTGCCAGCAGTGAATATGGGGCCAACGTCCTGACTTTC	CASSEYGANVLTF
NA	TRBV20-1	TRBJ1-1	NA	TGCAGTGCTTTGACCCCAAGGGGGAACACTGAAGCTTTCTTT	CSALTPRGNTEAFF
once	TRBV11-3	TRBJ2-7	NA	TGTGCCAGCAGCTTAGGACCAACCTACGAGCAGTACTTC	CASSLGPTYEQYF
few	TRBV6-1	TRBJ1-3	NA	TGTGCCAGCAGTGAAAGGACAGTGACGGGAAACACCATATATTTT	CASSERTVTGNTIYF
few	TRBV6-1	TRBJ2-1	NA	TGTGCCAGCAGCCCCGCGCGTTCCTACAATGAGCAGTTCTTC	CASSPARSYNEQFF
few	TRBV12-3/TRBV12-4	TRBJ1-2	NA	TGTGCCAGCACCATCGGTAGGGCCCATGGCTACACCTTC	CASTIGRAHGYTF
medium-sized	TRBV7-2	TRBJ2-3	NA	TGTGCCAGCAGCTCGACTACTAGCACAGATACGCAGTATTTT	CASSSTTSTDTQYF
NA	TRBV30	TRBJ1-2	NA	TGTGCCTGGAGTGTATACGGGGGCTATTATGGCTACACCTTC	CAWSVYGGYYGYTF
NA	TRBV6-5	TRBJ1-1	TRBD1	TGTGCCAGCAGTTACTCGACCCCAGGGGGTGAAGCTTTCTTT	CASSYSTPGGEAFF
NA	TRBV5-1	TRBJ1-6	TRBD1	TGCGCCAGCAGCCCCCGAACAGGGGAATATAATTCACCCCTCCACTTT	CASSPRTGEYNSPLHF
few	TRBV12-5	TRBJ2-6	NA	TGTGCTAGTGGTGGAGACGGGAGCTCTGGGGCCAACGTCCTGACTTTC	CASGGDGSSGANVLTF
few	TRBV7-9	TRBJ1-2	NA	TGTGCCAGCAGCTTAAGAGGGTATGGCTACACCTTC	CASSLRGYGYTF
few	TRBV6-2/TRBV6-3	TRBJ2-1	TRBD2	TGTGCTCCCCAATCGCCCAGCGGGGGTCGTGTTGTCGGCTATGAGCAGTTCTTC	CAPQSPSGGRVVGYEQFF
NA	TRBV5-1	TRBJ2-2	TRBD2	TGCGCCAGCAGCTTGGATAGCGGGACCGAGACCGGGGAGCTGTTTTTT	CASSLDSGTETGELFF
NA	TRBV6-1	TRBJ2-7	NA	TGTGCCAGCAGACCGAGACTGGGGGCAGGGTACGAGCAGTACTTC	CASRPRLGAGYEQYF
NA	TRBV6-1	TRBJ1-5	NA	TGTGCCAGCAGAGGGGACAGCAATCAGCCCCAGCATTTT	CASRGDSNQPQHF
NA	TRBV7-1	TRBJ2-1	NA	TGTGCCAGCAGCTCAGATGCTACAGGGTTGGTTTACAATGAGCAGTTCTTC	CASSSDATGLVYNEQFF
NA	TRBV11-2	TRBJ1-1	NA	TGTGCCAGCAGCTTCCCACCGGAGGCATGGGCTGAAGCTTTCTTT	CASSFPPEAWAEAFF
many	TRBV4-2	TRBJ1-2	NA	TGTGCCAGCAGCGGGGACCTGAGGGGCTACACCTTC	CASSGDLRGYTF